This entry describes one TCR beta chain. Its antigen is not identified. The data originate from a study of cytomegalovirus exposure and HLA in healthy donors. V was cut by 6 bases and J by 6 bases, with 12 bases left in between. CDR1 and CDR2 from the germline V gene are MNHNS and SASEGT. There are 13 residues in the CDR3. Findings of the study overall: Most TCR beta V segments were productive about 90% or about 30% of the time in an earlier analysis. Analyzed later, most CMV-associated TCR beta chains appeared HLA-restricted.

It was with 60 Vbeta and 13 Jbeta primers that the PCR ran. Some clones are missing from TCRdb's copy, which holds only in-frame ones; the method was immunoSEQ multiplex PCR. The table includes 150,000 to 200,000 clones, 80% detected once. V gene TRBV6-1 combines with J gene TRBJ2-1, with D perhaps TRBD1 (5 bases). The sample comprised PBMCs. The source of this sequence is a man aged 30 to 45 in good health and CMV-seropositive. CDR3 amino acids: CASSNYQGNEQFF. DNA for the CDR3: TGTGCCAGCAGCAATTACCAGGGCAATGAGCAGTTCTTC.